The clone carrying this T cell receptor beta chain has a count of ten or more. The antigen is undetermined. This sample was included in a study of regulatory T cells in long-lasting Graves disease. General observations from the study: Samples came from peripheral blood alone, without thyroid tissue.

Germline values: CDR1 DFQATT, CDR2 SNEGSKA (reference sequence). There are 14 residues in the CDR3. V dropped 3 bases and J dropped 6 bases, with 14 bases sitting between them. Regarding time point: persistent/refractory GD, antithyroid drugs over 5 years with positive TRAb. The TCR library was made from RNA that had been extracted from PBMCs in TRIzol. Patients were enrolled at an endocrinology department in Xi'an, China. According to the study, TCR beta libraries were built with iRepertoire HTBI primers and CDR3-region Arm-PCR. Per the original methods: Overall, samples carried roughly 60 TRBV and 14 TRBJ segments. TCRdb re-called the multiplex PCR reads with MiXCR, one entry per CDR3 protein. Clone size and V and J calls follow TCRdb, not the original study. The sample holds some 470,000 distinct CDR3 sequences, roughly a fifth seen once.

V and J are TRBV20-1 and TRBJ1-4; D is uncertain. The source material was peripheral blood mononuclear cells (PBMCs), sampled when the disease was refractory, from a patient treated with antithyroid drugs. This receptor was obtained from a female donor with Graves disease. CDR3: CSASRYGGDEKLFF. The CDR3 DNA is TGCAGTGCTAGTCGCTATGGAGGTGATGAAAAACTGTTTTTT.